The T cell receptor (beta chain) described here comes from a study of shared clonotypes between healthy human individuals. Study results and caveats: What naive subsets generally showed was a larger estimated richness than memory subsets showed.

For this clone: Its antigen is as yet unknown.

Deep-level running was used for the assay. Sequenced by immunoSEQ multiplex PCR; TCRdb stores in-frame clones only, minus some. Among fewer than 850,000 clones, roughly 88% were seen once, and the ten largest hold roughly 36%. Deletions cut 10 bases from V and 2 bases from J, with 11 bases between. CDR3 length: 12 amino acids. CDR1 SNHLY and CDR2 FYNNEI come from the germline V gene. Nashville, Tennessee was home to all donors, who were Caucasian adults. CD8 memory cells included CD45RO+ cells plus CCR7-negative CD45RA+ TemRA cells. Specimen: memory CD8+ T cells from PBMCs. Subset indicated: CD45RO+ cells pooled with CCR7-negative TemRA cells. The chain couples TRBV2 to TRBJ1-1; no clear D. The clonotype was recovered from a man between 18 and 29 years old in good health. Some clones in this sample may be carry-over from other donors' samples. The CDR3 reads CANRTVNTEAFF. The CDR3 coding sequence is TGTGCCAATCGGACGGTAAACACTGAAGCTTTCTTT.